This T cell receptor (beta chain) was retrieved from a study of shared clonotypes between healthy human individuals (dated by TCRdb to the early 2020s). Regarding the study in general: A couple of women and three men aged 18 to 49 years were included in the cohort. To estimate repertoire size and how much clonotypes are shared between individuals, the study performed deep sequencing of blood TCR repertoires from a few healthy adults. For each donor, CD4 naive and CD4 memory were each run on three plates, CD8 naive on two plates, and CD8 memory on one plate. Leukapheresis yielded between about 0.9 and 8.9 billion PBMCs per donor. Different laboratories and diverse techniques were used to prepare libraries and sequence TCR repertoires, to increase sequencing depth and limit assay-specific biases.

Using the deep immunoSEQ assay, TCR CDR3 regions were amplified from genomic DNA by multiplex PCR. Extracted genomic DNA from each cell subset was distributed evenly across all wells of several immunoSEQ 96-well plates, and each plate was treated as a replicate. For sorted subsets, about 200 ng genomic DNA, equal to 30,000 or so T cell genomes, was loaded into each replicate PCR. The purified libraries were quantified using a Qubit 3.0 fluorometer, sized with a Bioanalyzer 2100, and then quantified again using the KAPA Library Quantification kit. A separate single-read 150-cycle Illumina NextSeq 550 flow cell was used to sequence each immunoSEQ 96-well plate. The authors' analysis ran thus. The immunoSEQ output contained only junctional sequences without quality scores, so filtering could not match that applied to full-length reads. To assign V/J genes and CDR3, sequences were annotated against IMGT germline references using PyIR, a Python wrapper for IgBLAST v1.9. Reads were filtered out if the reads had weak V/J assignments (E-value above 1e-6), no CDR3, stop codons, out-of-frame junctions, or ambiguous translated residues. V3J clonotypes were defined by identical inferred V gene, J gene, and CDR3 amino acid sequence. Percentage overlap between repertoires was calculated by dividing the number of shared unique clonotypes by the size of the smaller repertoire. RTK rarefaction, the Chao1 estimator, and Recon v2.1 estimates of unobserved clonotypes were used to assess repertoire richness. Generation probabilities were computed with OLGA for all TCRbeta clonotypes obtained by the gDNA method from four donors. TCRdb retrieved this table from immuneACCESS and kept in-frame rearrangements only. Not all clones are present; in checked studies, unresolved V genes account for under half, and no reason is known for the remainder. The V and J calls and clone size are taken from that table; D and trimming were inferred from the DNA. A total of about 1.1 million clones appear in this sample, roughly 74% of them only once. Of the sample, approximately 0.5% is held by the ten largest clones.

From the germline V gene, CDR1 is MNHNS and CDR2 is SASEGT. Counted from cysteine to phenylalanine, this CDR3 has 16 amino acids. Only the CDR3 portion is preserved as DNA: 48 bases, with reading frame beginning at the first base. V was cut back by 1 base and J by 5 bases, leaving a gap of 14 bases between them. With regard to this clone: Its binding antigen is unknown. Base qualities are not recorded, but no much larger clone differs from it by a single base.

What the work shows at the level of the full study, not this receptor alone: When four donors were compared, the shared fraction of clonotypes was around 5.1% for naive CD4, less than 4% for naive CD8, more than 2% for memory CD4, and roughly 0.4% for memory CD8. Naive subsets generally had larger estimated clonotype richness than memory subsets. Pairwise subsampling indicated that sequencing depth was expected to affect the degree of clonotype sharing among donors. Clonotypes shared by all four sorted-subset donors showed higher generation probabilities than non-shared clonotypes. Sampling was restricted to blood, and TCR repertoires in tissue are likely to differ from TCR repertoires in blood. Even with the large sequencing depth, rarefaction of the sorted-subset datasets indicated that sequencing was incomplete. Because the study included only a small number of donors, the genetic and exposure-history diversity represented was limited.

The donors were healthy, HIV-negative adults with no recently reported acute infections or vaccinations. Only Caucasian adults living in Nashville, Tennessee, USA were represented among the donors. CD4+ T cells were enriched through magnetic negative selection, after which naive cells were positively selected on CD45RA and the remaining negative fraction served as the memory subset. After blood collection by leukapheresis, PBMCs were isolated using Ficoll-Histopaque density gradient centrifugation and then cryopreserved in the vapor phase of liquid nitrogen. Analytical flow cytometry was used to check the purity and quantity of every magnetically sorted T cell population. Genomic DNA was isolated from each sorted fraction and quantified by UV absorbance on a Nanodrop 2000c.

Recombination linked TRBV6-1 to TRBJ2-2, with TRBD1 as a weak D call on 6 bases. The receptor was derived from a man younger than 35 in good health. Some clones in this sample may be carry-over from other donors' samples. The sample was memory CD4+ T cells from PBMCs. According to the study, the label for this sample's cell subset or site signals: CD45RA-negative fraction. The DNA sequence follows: TGTGCCAGCAGTGAAGACAGGGTCGGAAGAACCGGGGAGCTGTTTTTT. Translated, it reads CASSEDRVGRTGELFF.